These 16 T cell receptor beta chains were all obtained from the same sample, sequenced in a study of cytomegalovirus exposure and HLA in healthy donors. Primers for the PCR totalled 60 Vbeta and 13 Jbeta. This table comes from immunoSEQ multiplex PCR, and its TCRdb copy is limited to in-frame clones, with some not included. The table includes 90,000 to 120,000 clones, roughly 80% detected once. Material: PBMCs. Receptors were obtained from a man under 40 in good health and CMV-seronegative.

V gene TRBV19 combines with J gene TRBJ2-1; weak D call: TRBD2 (6 bases). The CDR3 covers 13 residues. Germline V lookup: CDR1 LNHDA, CDR2 SQIVND (reference sequence). V shed 5 bases and J shed 6 bases, with 11 bases lying between them. Here the CDR3 reads CASSYGSGNEQFF. The CDR3 DNA reads TGTGCCAGTAGTTATGGTAGCGGCAATGAGCAGTTCTTC.

The chain employs TRBV6-6 and TRBJ1-4; D possibly corresponds to TRBD1 (5 bases). Looked up from germline, CDR1 is MNHNY and CDR2 is SVGAGI (reference sequence). The CDR3 sequence is 16 residues long. V lost 6 bases, J lost 8 bases, and 22 bases lay in between. The CDR3 sequence: CASSYPSSGGNEKLFF. The CDR3 bases are TGTGCCAGCAGCTATCCTTCCTCCGGGGGAAACGAAAAACTGTTTTTT.

CDR3 residues: CSVEGGQGAEAFF. CDR3 in DNA: TGCAGCGTTGAAGGAGGACAAGGGGCTGAAGCTTTCTTT. V usage is TRBV29-1 and J usage is TRBJ1-1; possible D gene TRBD1, 5 bases. The CDR3 is 13 amino acids. Germline V gene data show CDR1 as SQVTM and CDR2 as ANQGSEA. The V end lost 1 base, the J end lost 6 bases, and 12 bases lay between the germline ends.

The CDR3 DNA sequence: TGCGCCAGCAGCCCGCTAGCGGGGAGGAACACTGAAGCTTTCTTT. This encodes CASSPLAGRNTEAFF. The J gene is TRBJ1-1, the V gene TRBV5-1; the D is unclear. The V gene lost 4 bases and the J gene lost 1 base, with 14 bases spanning the gap. Germline-derived CDR1 and CDR2 are SGHRS and YFSETQ. The CDR3 is 15 amino acids.

The chain is built from TRBV20-1 and TRBJ2-7; unclear D gene. Germline-derived CDR1 and CDR2 are DFQATT and SNEGSKA (reference sequence). With 5 bases removed from V and 6 bases from J, the gap between germline ends came to 11 bases. CDR3 length: 11 residues. The CDR3 DNA reads TGCAGTGCTCCTCTTCTCGGCGAGCAGTACTTC. It specifies CSAPLLGEQYF.

The table lists this clone with a few counts. The CDR3 region has the DNA TGTGCCAGCAGCTTGGGTAGCCTCCTCTGGGAGCAGTACTTC. Protein sequence: CASSLGSLLWEQYF. The chain is built from TRBV5-6 and TRBJ2-7, with D unclear. Germline V gives CDR1 SGHDT, CDR2 YYEEEE. The CDR3 has 14 residues. Trimming stripped 0 bases from V and 7 bases from J, with 14 bases between. Full variable domain (missing parts from reference TRBV5-6 and TRBJ2-7): DAGVTQSPTHLIKTRGQQVTLRCSPKSGHDTVSWYQQALGQGPQFIFQYYEEEERQRGNFPDRFSGHQFPNYSSELNVNALLLGDSALYLCASSLGSLLWEQYFGPGTRLTVT.

The V gene is TRBV28, the J gene TRBJ1-3, with D uncertain. The CDR3 loop spans 14 amino acids. V was cut by 2 bases and J by 0 bases, with 5 bases left in between. The germline gives CDR1 MDHEN, CDR2 SYDVKM. Written as DNA, the CDR3 is TGTGCCAGCAGTTTAGGAGGCTCTGGAAACACCATATATTTT. Translation gives CASSLGGSGNTIYF.

Only one count was recorded for this clone. This sequence joins TRBV28 and TRBJ1-2; a weak D match, TRBD1 (5 bases). The CDR3 is 13 residues long. Germline values: CDR1 MDHEN, CDR2 SYDVKM. The ends were cut back, 3 bases at V and 4 bases at J, with 9 bases in the middle. The CDR3 coding sequence is TGTGCCAGCAGTTTCGGGGGGACCTATGGCTACACCTTC. It specifies CASSFGGTYGYTF.

DNA for the CDR3: TGTGCCAGCAGTGAATCCAGTCACGCTAGCACAGATACGCAGTATTTT. Translated: CASSESSHASTDTQYF. This chain connects TRBV6-4 to TRBJ2-3; D ambiguous. This CDR3 region has 16 residues. V dropped 3 bases and J dropped 0 bases, with 13 bases sitting between them. Germline V lookup: CDR1 MRHNA, CDR2 SNTAGT.

This clone showed up just a few times. The chain joins TRBV29-1 to TRBJ1-1; D gene uncertain. V was cut by 5 bases and J by 3 bases, with 10 bases left in between. This CDR3 has 12 amino acids. The germline gives CDR1 SQVTM, CDR2 ANQGSEA. The CDR3 protein is CSVQRAHTEAFF. The CDR3 bases are TGCAGCGTTCAGAGGGCACACACTGAAGCTTTCTTT. The variable domain in full, with the rest retrieved from reference TRBV29-1 and TRBJ1-1, is SAVISQKPSRDICQRGTSLTIQCQVDSQVTMMFWYRQQPGQSLTLIATANQGSEATYESGFVIDKFPISRPNLTFSTLTVSNMSPEDSSIYLCSVQRAHTEAFFGQGTRLTVV.

The gene calls are TRBV28 and TRBJ2-7; D unresolved. The germline V gene has CDR1 MDHEN and CDR2 SYDVKM. This CDR3 region has 13 residues. Trimming shortened V by 5 bases and J by 3 bases, and 11 bases separated the two germline ends. In DNA form, the CDR3 reads TGTGCCAGCAGTCCCGCATACAGCTACGAGCAGTACTTC. Translated, it gives CASSPAYSYEQYF.

This chain links TRBV7-2 with TRBJ1-5, with TRBD1 identical over 7 bases. V lost 3 bases, J lost 4 bases, and 9 bases stayed unmatched. This CDR3 region has 16 residues. From germline, CDR1 is SGHTA and CDR2 FQGNSA. CDR3 amino acids: CASSFDRVGENQPQHF. In DNA, the CDR3 is TGTGCCAGCAGCTTCGACAGGGTCGGTGAGAATCAGCCCCAGCATTTT.

The chain couples TRBV5-1 to TRBJ1-4; 9 nucleotides align to TRBD1. The CDR3 is made up of 15 amino acids. Germline loops: CDR1 SGHRS, CDR2 YFSETQ. V gave up 4 bases and J gave up 7 bases; unmatched junction bases: 8. In DNA form, the CDR3 reads TGCGCCAGCAGCCCCGGCGACAGGGGGGTTGAAAAACTGTTTTTT. Translation: CASSPGDRGVEKLFF.

The V call is TRBV9, the J call TRBJ1-5; D remains unclear. Trimming cost V 3 bases and J 7 bases, with 14 bases left between them. Germline V gives CDR1 SGDLS, CDR2 YYNGEE. The CDR3 runs 14 residues. CDR3: CASSADHSGQPQHF. The DNA for the CDR3 is TGTGCCAGCAGCGCAGATCACTCGGGACAGCCCCAGCATTTT.

The chain recombines TRBV5-1 with TRBJ2-7; 10 bases agree with TRBD2. Germline lookup yields CDR1 SGHRS and CDR2 YFSETQ. The CDR3 spans 16 residues. The V and J ends lost 3 bases and 0 bases, in that order; junction bases with no gene match: 6. The CDR3 nucleotides are TGCGCCAGCAGCTCCTCCGGGACTAGCGTCTCCTACGAGCAGTACTTC. Encoded protein: CASSSSGTSVSYEQYF.

This clone was detected once. CDR3 nucleotide sequence: TGTGCCAGCAGTGAATTAGTGGGCACTAGCGGGAATGAGCAGTTCTTC. Amino acid sequence: CASSELVGTSGNEQFF. This chain uses TRBV25-1 with TRBJ2-1; TRBD2 agrees at 9 bases. This CDR3 is 16 amino acids long. With V trimmed by 1 base and J by 7 bases, 8 bases remained unmatched. Germline V CDR1 and CDR2: MGHDK, SYGVNS.